The text below deals with one T cell receptor (beta chain). Its target is not known. The cDNA was generated by 5'RACE with 10-nucleotide random UMIs. TCRdb analysed the 5' RACE reads with MiXCR anew, one entry per CDR3 protein. This table has roughly 28,000 distinct CDR3 sequences, 10% to 15% appearing once. A blood bank in Maryland, USA, provided the volunteers who served as healthy controls. CDR1 KGHSH and CDR2 LQKENI come from the germline V gene. The length of the CDR3 is 13 residues. V was cut by 3 bases and J by 5 bases, with 10 bases left in between. The entry originates in a study of neurological immune-mediated disorders. Regarding the study as a whole: The greatest degree of TCR clonal expansion was observed in HTLV-1-associated myelopathy, with the lowest in multiple sclerosis, below that of healthy controls. Private repertoires in all groups were suggested by the finding that expanded clones across subjects shared no CDR3 amino acid sequences.

The sequence derives from a man aged 55 to 70 in good health. Sample: PBMCs. The rearrangement links TRBV18 to TRBJ2-5, with a weak D call TRBD2 (5 bases). CDR3 region: CASSPGGGETQYF. The CDR3 DNA is TGTGCCAGCTCACCGGGCGGCGGGGAGACCCAGTACTTC. Supplemented by reference TRBV18 and TRBJ2-5, the full variable domain reads NAGVMQNPRHLVRRRGQEARLRCSPMKGHSHVYWYRQLPEEGLKFMVYLQKENIIDESGMPKERFSAEFPKEGPSILRIQQVVRGDSAAYFCASSPGGGETQYFGPGTRLLVL.